Listed below are T cell receptor beta chains from one sample, sequenced in a study of T cell responses to AZD1222 COVID-19 vaccine. The table came from immunoSEQ multiplex PCR; TCRdb's copy has only in-frame clones and leaves some out. The table lists over 150,000 clones, around 85% of them singletons. Sequenced here: peripheral blood, sampled on day 0 of MenACWY control vaccination. The receptors come from an adult in good health. The CDR3 runs from the conserved cysteine through the conserved F or W. The D gene is left open where the match is weak. Clone size is shown for a subset of rows, as once, few, many or a class of expanded clone.

CDR3 length	clone size	V gene	D gene	J gene	CDR3 DNA	CDR3 protein
14	.	TRBV19	TRBD1	TRBJ1-1	TGTGCCACCGGACAGGGTGGCCTATTCGCTGAAGCTTTCTTT	CATGQGGLFAEAFF
15	.	TRBV25-1	TRBD1	TRBJ1-1	TGTGCCAGCAGTGGGGACCAGGGGGTGGGCACTGAAGCTTTCTTT	CASSGDQGVGTEAFF
14	.	TRBV21-1	.	TRBJ2-1	TGTGCCAGCAGCAATGTCGGGGACTACAATGAGCAGTTCTTC	CASSNVGDYNEQFF
15	.	TRBV6-2/TRBV6-3	TRBD1	TRBJ2-1	TGTGCCAGCAGCCGCGACAGGGCCCCCTACAATGAGCAGTTCTTC	CASSRDRAPYNEQFF
12	.	TRBV14	.	TRBJ2-3	TGTGCCAGCAGCCAAGATCTGTTTACGCAGTATTTT	CASSQDLFTQYF
14	.	TRBV2	.	TRBJ1-1	TGTGCCAGCAGTTCCGCTGTCCCGAACACTGAAGCTTTCTTT	CASSSAVPNTEAFF
16	.	TRBV28	.	TRBJ1-1	TGTGCCAGCGCCTCGCTGGGGACTCACCCGAACACTGAAGCTTTCTTT	CASASLGTHPNTEAFF
15	.	TRBV5-4	.	TRBJ2-2	TGTGCCAGCAGCTTAGGGGGGATAGGGGCCGGGGAGCTGTTTTTT	CASSLGGIGAGELFF
14	.	TRBV15	.	TRBJ1-2	TGTGCCACCAGCGAGGACGGACTAAACTATGGCTACACCTTC	CATSEDGLNYGYTF
15	.	TRBV3-1/TRBV3-2	.	TRBJ2-1	TGTGCCAGCAGCCAGAGGCCGGACAGCTACAATGAGCAGTTCTTC	CASSQRPDSYNEQFF
14	.	TRBV2	TRBD1	TRBJ1-6	TGTGCCAGCGGGACAGGACTGGGGGATTCACCCCTCCACTTT	CASGTGLGDSPLHF
13	.	TRBV27	.	TRBJ1-5	TGTGCCAGCAGTTTAGCATACAGTCGGCCCCAGCATTTT	CASSLAYSRPQHF
13	.	TRBV7-7	TRBD1	TRBJ1-1	TGTGCCAGCAGCCCGCTGACAGGGACTGAAGCTTTCTTT	CASSPLTGTEAFF
13	.	TRBV9	.	TRBJ2-7	TGTGCCAGCAGCGTAGTTCCAGACGGCGAGCAGTACTTC	CASSVVPDGEQYF
12	.	TRBV6-5	TRBD1	TRBJ2-7	TGTGCCGGACAGGGGGGGTCCTACGAGCAGTACTTC	CAGQGGSYEQYF
13	.	TRBV29-1	.	TRBJ1-5	TGCAGCGCCGGGATGGGGGTCAGTCAGCCCCAGCATTTT	CSAGMGVSQPQHF
14	.	TRBV15	.	TRBJ1-3	TGTGCCACCAGCGATCACAGGGCTTTGGACACCATATATTTT	CATSDHRALDTIYF
16	.	TRBV28	.	TRBJ1-3	TGTGCCAGCAGTTTATCGCAGATGTTCTCTGGAAACACCATATATTTT	CASSLSQMFSGNTIYF
12	.	TRBV19	.	TRBJ1-2	TGTGCCAGTAGTATAGGAGGATCTGGCTACACCTTC	CASSIGGSGYTF
15	.	TRBV18	TRBD1	TRBJ1-4	TGTGCCAGCTCAGTAACCGGGACAGGAGGGGAAAAACTGTTTTTT	CASSVTGTGGEKLFF
12	.	TRBV6-2/TRBV6-3	TRBD2	TRBJ2-5	TGTGCCAGCAGTCAGCGGGGCCAGCACCTGTACTTC	CASSQRGQHLYF
13	.	TRBV2	.	TRBJ1-6	TGTGCCAGCAACAGAGACAGCAATTCACCCCTCCACTTT	CASNRDSNSPLHF
14	.	TRBV7-3	.	TRBJ2-6	TGTGCCAGCAGCTTAATGGGTGGGGCCAACGTCCTGACTTTC	CASSLMGGANVLTF
15	.	TRBV6-1	TRBD1	TRBJ1-1	TGTGCCAGCAGTAAAACGGGACAGGGGAGCACTGAAGCTTTCTTT	CASSKTGQGSTEAFF
14	.	TRBV7-2	.	TRBJ1-5	TGTGCCAGCAGCCCAGCGGGGGCCAATCAGCCCCAGCATTTT	CASSPAGANQPQHF
13	.	TRBV12-3/TRBV12-4	TRBD2	TRBJ2-7	TGTGCCAGCAGTCGGGGGAGGGCCTACGAGCAGTACTTC	CASSRGRAYEQYF
14	few	TRBV19	TRBD1	TRBJ1-5	TGTGCCAGTAGTACCGGACAGGGCAATCAGCCCCAGCATTTT	CASSTGQGNQPQHF
18	.	TRBV6-4	TRBD1	TRBJ1-6	TGTGCCAGCAGCCCCGGACAGGGGGCCCAAAGGTCGGGTTCACCCCTCCACTTT	CASSPGQGAQRSGSPLHF
14	.	TRBV27	.	TRBJ1-4	TGTGCCAGCAGTTTAGTGGGGGGAGGTGAAAAACTGTTTTTT	CASSLVGGGEKLFF
16	.	TRBV19	.	TRBJ2-3	TGTGCCAGTAGTATCATAGGGCAGGGGTCAGCAGATACGCAGTATTTT	CASSIIGQGSADTQYF